The source of this TCR beta chain is a study of technical replicates of blood from several donors. The protocol was immunoSEQ multiplex PCR, while the TCRdb copy is restricted to in-frame clones and leaves out a portion. The sample records 65,000 to 85,000 clones, about 92% being singletons. Per the germline V gene, CDR1 is MNHNS and CDR2 is SASEGT. V lost 4 bases to trimming and J lost 4 bases, with 9 bases between them. This CDR3 has 13 residues. The specimen sequenced was T cells isolated from PBMCs. The chain combines TRBV6-1 with TRBJ2-3; TRBD1 might be the D (6 bases). The receptor comes from a human donor in good health. CDR3 nucleotides: TGTGCCAGCAGTGTATCAGGGGCAGATACGCAGTATTTT. This codes for CASSVSGADTQYF.